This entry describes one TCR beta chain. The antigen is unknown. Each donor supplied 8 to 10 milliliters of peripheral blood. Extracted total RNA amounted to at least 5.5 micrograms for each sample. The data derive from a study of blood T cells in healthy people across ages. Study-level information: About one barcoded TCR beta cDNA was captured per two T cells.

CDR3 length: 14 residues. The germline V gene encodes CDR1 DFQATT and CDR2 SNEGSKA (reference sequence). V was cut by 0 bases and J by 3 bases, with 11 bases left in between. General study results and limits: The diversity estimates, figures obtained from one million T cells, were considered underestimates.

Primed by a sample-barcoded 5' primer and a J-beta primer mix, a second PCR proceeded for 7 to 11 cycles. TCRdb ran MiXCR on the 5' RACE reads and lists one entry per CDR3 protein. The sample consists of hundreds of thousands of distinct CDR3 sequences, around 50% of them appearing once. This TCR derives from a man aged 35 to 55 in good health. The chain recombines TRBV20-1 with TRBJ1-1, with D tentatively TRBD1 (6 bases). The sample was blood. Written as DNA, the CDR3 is TGCAGTGCTAGAGAGGTAGGGGGGTACACTGAAGCTTTCTTT. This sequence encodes CSAREVGGYTEAFF.